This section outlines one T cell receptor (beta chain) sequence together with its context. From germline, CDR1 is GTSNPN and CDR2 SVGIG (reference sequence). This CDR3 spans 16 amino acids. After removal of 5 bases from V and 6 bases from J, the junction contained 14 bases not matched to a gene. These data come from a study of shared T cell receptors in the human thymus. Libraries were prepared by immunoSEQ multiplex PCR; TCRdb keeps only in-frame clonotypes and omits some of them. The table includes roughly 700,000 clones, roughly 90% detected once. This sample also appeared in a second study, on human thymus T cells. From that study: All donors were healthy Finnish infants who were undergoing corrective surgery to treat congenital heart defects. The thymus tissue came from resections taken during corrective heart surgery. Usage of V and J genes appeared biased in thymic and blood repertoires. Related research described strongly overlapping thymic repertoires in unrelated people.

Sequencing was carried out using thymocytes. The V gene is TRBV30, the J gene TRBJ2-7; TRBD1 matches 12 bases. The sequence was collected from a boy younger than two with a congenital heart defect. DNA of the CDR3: TGTGCCTGGGGAGGTACCGCCGGGACAGGGGGCTCCGAGCAGTACTTC. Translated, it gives CAWGGTAGTGGSEQYF.